This T cell receptor beta chain was captured by sequencing in a study of cytomegalovirus exposure and HLA in healthy donors. Whole-study context: Unique TCR beta sequences numbering 120 million or so came from 150 million to 200 million T cells in an earlier analysis. Among the approximately 400 donors who were genotyped, about 79% fell in the genetic ancestry cluster that is associated with self-reported Caucasian donors.

The study ran its PCR with 60 Vbeta and 13 Jbeta primers. Generated by immunoSEQ multiplex PCR, the TCRdb table keeps only in-frame clones and is missing some. Seen here are around 190,000 clones, about 81% observed once, and the top ten hold 1.5% to 2%. A few counts support this clone. The CDR3 is made up of 15 amino acids. Germline V gives CDR1 SEHNR, CDR2 FQNEAQ (reference sequence). Trimming shortened V by 1 base and J by 8 bases, and 14 bases separated the two germline ends. Sequencing used PBMCs. The source of this sequence is a man aged 18 to 30 in good health and CMV-seronegative. The chain combines TRBV7-9 with TRBJ1-4; D not resolved. CDR3: CASSLVSGSGEKLFF. CDR3 DNA sequence: TGTGCCAGCAGCTTAGTGTCCGGGTCCGGGGAAAAACTGTTTTTT.